This TCR beta chain derives from a study of glioma-infiltrating T cells after dendritic cell vaccination. In the study overall: Dendritic cells derived from monocytes and pulsed with autologous tumor lysate formed the vaccine.

Note on this clone: What it binds is not known.

Whole-study results and caveats: Only a small number of patients had complete blood and tumor samples. Higher pretreatment TIL content predicted longer progression-free time and survival.

The protocol was immunoSEQ multiplex PCR, while the TCRdb copy is restricted to in-frame clones and leaves out a portion. Among 93,000 or so clones listed, roughly 76% were seen once. The CDR3 is 14 residues long. The V end was cut by 0 bases, the J end by 6 bases, with 14 bases between. Germline V gives CDR1 GTSNPN, CDR2 SVGIG (reference sequence). The sequence was collected from a human donor with glioblastoma. V usage is TRBV30 and J usage is TRBJ1-2; perhaps TRBD1 as D (6 bases). The sample was blood, taken before dendritic cell vaccination. The CDR3 nucleotides read TGTGCCTGGAGTGTAGGGGGTTCGGGGAATGGCTACACCTTC. Translating gives CAWSVGGSGNGYTF.